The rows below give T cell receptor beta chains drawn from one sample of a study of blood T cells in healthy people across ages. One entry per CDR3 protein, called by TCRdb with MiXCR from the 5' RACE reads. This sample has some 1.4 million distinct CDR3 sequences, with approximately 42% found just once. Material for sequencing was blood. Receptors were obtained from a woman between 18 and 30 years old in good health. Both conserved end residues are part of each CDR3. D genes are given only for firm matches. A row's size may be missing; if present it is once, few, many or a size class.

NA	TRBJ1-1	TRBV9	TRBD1	CASSRDRGPATEAFF	TGTGCCAGCAGCCGGGACAGGGGCCCGGCCACTGAAGCTTTCTTT
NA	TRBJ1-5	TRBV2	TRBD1	CASSLVGTGDQSQHF	TGTGCCAGCAGTCTCGTGGGGACAGGGGATCAGTCCCAGCATTTT
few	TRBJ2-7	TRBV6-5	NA	CASSYRRGQAYEQYF	TGTGCCAGCAGTTACCGCCGAGGTCAGGCCTACGAGCAGTACTTC
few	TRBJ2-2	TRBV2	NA	CASSGSGSGELFF	TGTGCCAGCAGTGGTTCAGGGTCCGGGGAGCTGTTTTTT
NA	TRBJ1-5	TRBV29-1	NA	CSVEGGFGQPQHF	TGCAGCGTTGAAGGGGGGTTCGGTCAGCCCCAGCATTTT
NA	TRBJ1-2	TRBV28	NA	CASSRGELGYTF	TGTGCCAGCAGCCGAGGGGAATTAGGCTACACCTTC
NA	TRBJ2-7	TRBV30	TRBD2	CAWSTSGSSYNEQYF	TGTGCCTGGAGTACTAGCGGGAGCTCCTACAATGAGCAGTACTTC
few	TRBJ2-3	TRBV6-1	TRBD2	CASDMTSGYPDTQYF	TGTGCCAGCGATATGACTAGCGGGTACCCAGATACGCAGTATTTT
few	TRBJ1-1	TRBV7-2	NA	CASSLVSAEAFF	TGTGCCAGCAGCTTGGTGTCAGCTGAAGCTTTCTTT
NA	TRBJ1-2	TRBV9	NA	CASSVDWTLNYGYTF	TGTGCCAGCAGCGTAGACTGGACCCTTAACTATGGCTACACCTTC
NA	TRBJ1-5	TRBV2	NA	CASGGPSGSNQPQHF	TGTGCCAGCGGAGGGCCCTCTGGAAGCAATCAGCCCCAGCATTTT
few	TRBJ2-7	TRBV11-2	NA	CASSLDPGMGEQYF	TGTGCCAGCAGCTTAGATCCGGGGATGGGCGAGCAGTACTTC
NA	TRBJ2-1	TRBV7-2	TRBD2	CASSTRLAGEGEQFF	TGTGCCAGCAGCACCCGACTAGCGGGAGAGGGGGAGCAGTTCTTC
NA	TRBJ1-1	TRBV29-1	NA	CSGSVMEVTEAFF	TGCAGCGGCAGCGTGATGGAGGTCACTGAAGCTTTCTTT
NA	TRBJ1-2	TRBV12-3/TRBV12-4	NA	CASRQGTEGYTF	TGTGCCAGCAGGCAGGGGACGGAGGGCTACACCTTC
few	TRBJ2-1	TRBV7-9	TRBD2	CASTRRGTSGSSYNEQFF	TGTGCCAGCACCAGGCGGGGGACTAGCGGGAGCTCCTACAATGAGCAGTTCTTC
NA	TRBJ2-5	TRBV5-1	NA	CASSLVLSETQYF	TGCGCCAGCAGCTTGGTACTTTCGGAGACCCAGTACTTC
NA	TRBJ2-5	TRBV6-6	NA	CASTPEGDETQYF	TGTGCCAGCACCCCGGAGGGGGATGAGACCCAGTACTTC
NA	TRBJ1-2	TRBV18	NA	CASSPPNSYGYTF	TGTGCCAGCTCACCACCGAACAGTTATGGCTACACCTTC
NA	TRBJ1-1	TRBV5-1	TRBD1	CASAGTANTEAFF	TGCGCCAGTGCCGGGACAGCGAACACTGAAGCTTTCTTT
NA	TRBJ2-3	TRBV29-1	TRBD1	CSGEGDREDTQYF	TGCAGCGGTGAAGGGGACAGGGAGGATACGCAGTATTTT
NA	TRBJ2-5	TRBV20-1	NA	CSATLAGWQETQYF	TGCAGTGCTACCCTCGCGGGGTGGCAAGAGACCCAGTACTTC
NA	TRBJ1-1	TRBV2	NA	CASRPEATEAFF	TGTGCCAGCAGGCCCGAGGCCACTGAAGCTTTCTTT
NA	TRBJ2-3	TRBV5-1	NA	CASSGSLMVLSTDTQYF	TGCGCCAGCAGCGGGTCCCTAATGGTGCTCAGCACAGATACGCAGTATTTT
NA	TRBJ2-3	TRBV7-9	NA	CASSLRGDPTDTQYF	TGTGCCAGCAGCTTACGAGGGGACCCCACAGATACGCAGTATTTT
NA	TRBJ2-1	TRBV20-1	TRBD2	CSAIGLAGTSEQFF	TGCAGTGCTATTGGACTAGCGGGAACAAGTGAGCAGTTCTTC
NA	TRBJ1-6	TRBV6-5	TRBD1	CASSYSTGQGNSPLHF	TGTGCCAGCAGTTACTCGACGGGACAGGGTAATTCACCCCTCCACTTT
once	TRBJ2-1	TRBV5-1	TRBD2	CASSLQTSGRYAEQFF	TGCGCCAGCAGCTTGCAGACTAGCGGGAGATATGCTGAGCAGTTCTTC